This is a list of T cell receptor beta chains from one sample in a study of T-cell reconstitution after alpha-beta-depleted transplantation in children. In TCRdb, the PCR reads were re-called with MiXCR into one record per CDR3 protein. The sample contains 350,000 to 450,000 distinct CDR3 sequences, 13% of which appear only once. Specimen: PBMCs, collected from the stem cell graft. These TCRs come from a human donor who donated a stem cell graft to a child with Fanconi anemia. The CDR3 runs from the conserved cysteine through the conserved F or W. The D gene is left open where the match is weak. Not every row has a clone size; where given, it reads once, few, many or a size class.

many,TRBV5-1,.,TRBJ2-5,CASSSRETQYF,TGCGCCAGCAGCTCCCGGGAGACCCAGTACTTC
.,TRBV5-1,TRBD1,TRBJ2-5,CASSLAGNRGYQETQYF,TGCGCCAGCAGCTTGGCCGGGAACAGGGGGTACCAAGAGACCCAGTACTTC
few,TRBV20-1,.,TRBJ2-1,CSAAKSYNEQFF,TGCAGTGCCGCGAAGTCCTACAATGAGCAGTTCTTC
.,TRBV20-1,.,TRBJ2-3,CSVTWLGGGTDTQYF,TGCAGTGTTACGTGGCTCGGAGGGGGCACAGATACGCAGTATTTT
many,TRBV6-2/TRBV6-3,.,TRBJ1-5,CASSYSRDQPQHF,TGTGCCAGCAGTTACAGCAGGGATCAGCCCCAGCATTTT
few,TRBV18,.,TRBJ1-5,CASSPAQGNQPQHF,TGTGCCAGCTCACCCGCGCAGGGGAATCAGCCCCAGCATTTT
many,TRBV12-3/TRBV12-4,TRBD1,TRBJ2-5,CASSANRGRETQYF,TGTGCCAGCAGTGCGAACAGGGGGCGAGAGACCCAGTACTTC
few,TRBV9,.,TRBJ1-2,CASSVGVGGEYGYTF,TGTGCCAGCAGCGTAGGGGTAGGGGGAGAATATGGCTACACCTTC
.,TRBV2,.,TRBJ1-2,CASRPGQSYGYTF,TGTGCCAGCAGACCCGGACAGAGCTATGGCTACACCTTC
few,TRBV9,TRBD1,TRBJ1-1,CASSGGTGGEAEAFF,TGTGCCAGCAGCGGAGGGACAGGGGGCGAGGCTGAAGCTTTCTTT
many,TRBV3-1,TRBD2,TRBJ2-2,CASSRGTITGELFF,TGTGCCAGCAGCCGAGGGACTATCACCGGGGAGCTGTTTTTT
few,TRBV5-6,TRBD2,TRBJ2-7,CASSRGLGPVREQYF,TGTGCCAGCAGTCGCGGACTAGGACCGGTACGCGAGCAGTACTTC
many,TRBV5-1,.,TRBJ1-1,CASSQRGQAFF,TGCGCCAGCAGCCAGCGGGGGCAAGCTTTCTTT
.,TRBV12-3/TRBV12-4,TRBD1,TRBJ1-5,CASSRDSISNQPQHF,TGTGCCAGCAGCCGGGACAGCATTAGCAATCAGCCCCAGCATTTT
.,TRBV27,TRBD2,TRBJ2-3,CASSFGLATDTQYF,TGTGCCAGCAGTTTTGGACTAGCGACAGATACGCAGTATTTT
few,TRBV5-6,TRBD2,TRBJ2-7,CASSSSGLNYEQYF,TGTGCCAGCAGCTCGTCGGGACTAAACTACGAGCAGTACTTC
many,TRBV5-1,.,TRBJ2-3,CASSLGEAQLYTQYF,TGCGCCAGCAGCTTGGGGGAGGCCCAACTATATACGCAGTATTTT
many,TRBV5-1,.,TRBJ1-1,CASSAGESTEAFF,TGCGCCAGCAGCGCTGGCGAGTCGACTGAAGCTTTCTTT
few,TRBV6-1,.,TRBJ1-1,CASSDSSQGNTEAFF,TGTGCCAGCAGTGACAGTTCTCAAGGGAACACTGAAGCTTTCTTT
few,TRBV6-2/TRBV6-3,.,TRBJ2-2,CASRFTTDTGELFF,TGTGCCAGTCGTTTCACAACCGATACCGGGGAGCTGTTTTTT
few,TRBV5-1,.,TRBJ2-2,CASSYGVVSTGELFF,TGCGCCAGCAGCTATGGGGTAGTTAGCACCGGGGAGCTGTTTTTT
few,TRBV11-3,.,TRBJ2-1,CASSLSSTSYNEQFF,TGTGCCAGCAGCTTATCTAGTACCTCCTACAATGAGCAGTTCTTC
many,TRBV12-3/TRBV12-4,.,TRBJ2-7,CASSLRNEQYF,TGTGCCAGCAGTTTAAGAAACGAGCAGTACTTC
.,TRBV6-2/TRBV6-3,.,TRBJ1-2,CASSYGPDGYTF,TGTGCCAGCAGTTACGGACCGGATGGCTACACCTTC
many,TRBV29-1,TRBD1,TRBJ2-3,CSGGQGEGTDTQYF,TGCAGCGGGGGACAGGGGGAAGGCACAGATACGCAGTATTTT
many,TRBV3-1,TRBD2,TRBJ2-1,CASSHLSGGSSYNEQFF,TGTGCCAGCAGCCACCTTAGCGGGGGCAGCTCCTACAATGAGCAGTTCTTC
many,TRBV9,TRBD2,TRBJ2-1,CASSSGTSFYNEQFF,TGTGCCAGCAGCTCTGGGACTAGTTTCTACAATGAGCAGTTCTTC
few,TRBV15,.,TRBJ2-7,CATSRDRAAQSYEQYF,TGTGCCACCAGCAGAGATAGGGCGGCCCAGTCCTACGAGCAGTACTTC
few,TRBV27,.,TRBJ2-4,CASSLGAGKNIQYF,TGTGCCAGCAGTTTGGGCGCAGGGAAAAACATTCAGTACTTC
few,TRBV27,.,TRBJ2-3,CASSPRGKDTQYF,TGTGCCAGCAGCCCTCGGGGGAAAGATACGCAGTATTTT
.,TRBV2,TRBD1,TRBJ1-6,CASSVRDRGDSPLHF,TGTGCCAGCAGTGTAAGGGACAGGGGAGATTCACCCCTCCACTTT
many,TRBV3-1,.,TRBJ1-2,CASSHVAGYTF,TGTGCCAGCAGCCACGTAGCTGGCTACACCTTC
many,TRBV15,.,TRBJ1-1,CATSRDRRGTEAFF,TGTGCCACCAGCAGAGATCGAAGGGGCACTGAAGCTTTCTTT
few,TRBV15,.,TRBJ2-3,CATSREPTDTQYF,TGTGCCACCAGCAGAGAGCCGACAGATACGCAGTATTTT
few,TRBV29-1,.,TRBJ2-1,CSVEALGQMDEQFF,TGCAGCGTTGAAGCCCTCGGACAGATGGATGAGCAGTTCTTC
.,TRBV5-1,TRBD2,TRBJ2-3,CASSRLAGGLGTDTQYF,TGCGCCAGCAGTCGACTAGCGGGGGGGCTGGGCACAGATACGCAGTATTTT
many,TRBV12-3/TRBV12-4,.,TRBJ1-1,CASKGDRYTEAFF,TGTGCCAGCAAGGGGGATAGGTACACTGAAGCTTTCTTT
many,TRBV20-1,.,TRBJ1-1,CSASTTNTEAFF,TGCAGTGCCAGCACGACGAACACTGAAGCTTTCTTT
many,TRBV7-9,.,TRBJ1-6,CASSLVWGDSPLHF,TGTGCCAGCAGCTTAGTTTGGGGGGACTCACCCCTCCACTTT
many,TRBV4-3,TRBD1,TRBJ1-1,CASSQPGQDEAFF,TGCGCCAGCAGCCAACCCGGACAGGATGAAGCTTTCTTT
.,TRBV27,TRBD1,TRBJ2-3,CASRTGGTDTQYF,TGTGCCAGCAGGACAGGGGGCACAGATACGCAGTATTTT
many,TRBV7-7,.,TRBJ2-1,CASSLGGLDNEQFF,TGTGCCAGCAGCTTAGGAGGTTTGGATAATGAGCAGTTCTTC
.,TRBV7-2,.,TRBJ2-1,CASSLASTRWGTIEQFF,TGTGCCAGCAGCTTAGCATCGACCCGGTGGGGCACAATTGAGCAGTTCTTC
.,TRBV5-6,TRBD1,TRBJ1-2,CASSGRDRGPGGYTF,TGTGCCAGCAGCGGAAGGGACAGGGGGCCGGGTGGCTACACCTTC
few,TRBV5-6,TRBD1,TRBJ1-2,CASSFMRAPGQNGGYTF,TGTGCCAGCAGCTTTATGCGGGCACCGGGACAGAATGGTGGCTACACCTTC
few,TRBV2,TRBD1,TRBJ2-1,CASSGTGGTHEQFF,TGTGCCAGCAGTGGGACAGGGGGCACCCATGAGCAGTTCTTC
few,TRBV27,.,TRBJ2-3,CASSRRWRDSTDTQYF,TGTGCCAGCAGTCGACGCTGGAGGGACAGCACAGATACGCAGTATTTT
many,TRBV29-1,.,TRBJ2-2,CSVAAGSDTGELFF,TGCAGCGTTGCCGCCGGGTCGGACACCGGGGAGCTGTTTTTT
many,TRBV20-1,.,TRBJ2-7,CSVKGIVYEQYF,TGCAGTGTAAAGGGTATCGTCTACGAGCAGTACTTC
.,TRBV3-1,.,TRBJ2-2,CASSQGEGLRPLAGELFF,TGTGCCAGCAGCCAAGGGGAAGGACTAAGGCCCCTCGCCGGGGAGCTGTTTTTT
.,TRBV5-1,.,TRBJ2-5,CASSVNAIGGSETQYF,TGCGCCAGCAGCGTGAACGCTATTGGAGGATCAGAGACCCAGTACTTC
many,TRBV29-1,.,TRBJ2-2,CSVLTGTGELFF,TGCAGCGTGCTAACAGGCACCGGGGAGCTGTTTTTT
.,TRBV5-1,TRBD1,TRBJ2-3,CASRFLGQRTDTQYF,TGCGCCAGCAGGTTTTTGGGACAGCGCACAGATACGCAGTATTTT
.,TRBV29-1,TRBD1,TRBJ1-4,CSVSGTGTEKLFF,TGCAGCGTTTCCGGGACAGGCACTGAAAAACTGTTTTTT